Below, 12 T cell receptor beta chains from the same sample are listed, as sequenced in a study of T cell changes during pregnancy in multiple sclerosis. Here immunoSEQ multiplex PCR was the method, and the copy in TCRdb shows in-frame clones only, minus some. The data hold under 80,000 clones, with roughly 94% observed a single time. The input for sequencing was peripheral blood, taken in the third trimester of pregnancy. These receptors all stem from a female donor with multiple sclerosis, enrolled in a pregnancy study.

The chain recombines TRBV10-1 with TRBJ2-3; 7 nucleotides line up with TRBD1. Trimming cost V 6 bases and J 2 bases; bases outside gene matches: 5. The CDR3 consists of 14 residues. The germline gives CDR1 WNHNN, CDR2 SYGVQD (reference sequence). The CDR3 nucleotides read TGCGCCAGCAGCGACAGGGTGATCACAGATACGCAGTATTTT. Residues: CASSDRVITDTQYF.

This rearrangement joins TRBV4-2 to TRBJ2-2; 8 bases fit TRBD1. Germline CDR1 and CDR2: LGHNA and YNFKEQ. J gave up 6 bases and V 4 bases, and 10 bases lay outside the gene matches. This CDR3 region has 16 residues. The CDR3 here is CASSRNPTGEAGELFF. The CDR3 nucleotides are TGTGCCAGCAGCCGCAACCCGACAGGGGAAGCCGGGGAGCTGTTTTTT.

J is TRBJ1-1 and V is TRBV7-9, with 10 bases identical to TRBD1. V lost 5 bases to trimming and J lost 1 base; unmatched junction nucleotides: 4. Germline CDR1 reads SEHNR; CDR2 reads FQNEAQ (reference sequence). The CDR3 is 15 residues long. The CDR3 is CASSPDRGQNTEAFF. The CDR3 nucleotides read TGTGCCAGCAGCCCCGACAGGGGGCAGAACACTGAAGCTTTCTTT.

The rearrangement links TRBV5-4 to TRBJ2-3; 10 nucleotides agree with TRBD2. The CDR3 loop spans 15 amino acids. V was clipped by 0 bases and J by 4 bases; unmatched bases: 2. Germline CDR1 is SGHNT and CDR2 is YYREEE (reference sequence). The CDR3 sequence is CASSLVGTSADTQYF. CDR3 nucleotides: TGTGCCAGCAGCTTGGTTGGGACTAGCGCAGATACGCAGTATTTT. The whole variable domain, filled in from reference TRBV5-4 and TRBJ2-3, reads ETGVTQSPTHLIKTRGQQVTLRCSSQSGHNTVSWYQQALGQGPQFIFQYYREEENGRGNFPPRFSGLQFPNYSSELNVNALELDDSALYLCASSLVGTSADTQYFGPGTRLTVL.

J is TRBJ1-4 and V is TRBV18; TRBD1 is a possible D gene (6 bases). Trimming left V 0 bases short and J 8 bases short, with 10 bases between. CDR1 and CDR2 (germline): KGHSH, LQKENI. The CDR3 length is 14 residues. The DNA for the CDR3 is TGTGCCAGCTCACCACCGAGCAGGGGAGAAAAACTGTTTTTT. This gives the protein CASSPPSRGEKLFF.

The rearrangement joins TRBV6-1 to TRBJ2-4, with 10 bases matching TRBD1. Germline V gene lookup returns CDR1 MNHNS and CDR2 SASEGT. The length of the CDR3 is 14 residues. Unmatched junction bases numbered 1, after V lost 3 bases and J lost 5 bases. This CDR3 is CASSDGTGENIQYF. The CDR3 nucleotides read TGTGCCAGCAGTGATGGGACAGGGGAAAACATTCAGTACTTC.

This rearrangement joins TRBV10-1 to TRBJ2-3; D may be TRBD2 (5 bases). The CDR3 is 13 amino acids. The V and J ends lost 10 bases and 1 base respectively, with 12 bases between them. CDR1 WNHNN and CDR2 SYGVQD come from the germline V gene (reference sequence). CDR3 in amino acids: CAKADFRTDTQYF. The CDR3 nucleotides are TGCGCCAAGGCGGACTTTCGCACAGATACGCAGTATTTT.

The chain carries TRBV18 and TRBJ1-1; TRBD1 matches 10 bases. Trimming cost V 3 bases and J 0 bases; bases outside gene matches: 4. The CDR3 runs 16 residues. From germline, CDR1 is KGHSH and CDR2 LQKENI. CDR3 region: CASSPRQGAMNTEAFF. The DNA for the CDR3 is TGTGCCAGCTCACCGCGACAGGGGGCCATGAACACTGAAGCTTTCTTT.

The J gene is TRBJ2-1, the V gene TRBV9; TRBD2 aligns across 9 bases. Germline loops: CDR1 SGDLS, CDR2 YYNGEE. J was trimmed by 9 bases and V by 3 bases; bases with no gene match: 7. The CDR3 runs to 14 residues. In DNA, the CDR3 is TGTGCCAGCAGCGCCGTAGCGGGGGCGGCTGAGCAGTTCTTC. Its translation: CASSAVAGAAEQFF.

On this clone: The identical CDR3 is also encoded by other nucleotide sequences in the sample. The chain has TRBV6-6 and TRBJ2-1, with a tentative D call TRBD2 (5 bases). The CDR3 has 14 residues. In germline, CDR1 is MNHNY, CDR2 SVGAGI (reference sequence). Trimming took off 0 bases at V and 3 bases at J, with 6 bases between the two ends. Here the CDR3 DNA reads TGTGCCAGCAGTTACTCGAGGGTCTACAATGAGCAGTTCTTC. This translates into CASSYSRVYNEQFF.

CDR3 sequence reads: CASSLDQGRVNTEAFF. The CDR3 DNA sequence: TGTGCCAGCAGCTTAGATCAGGGAAGGGTGAACACTGAAGCTTTCTTT. The chain carries TRBV7-9 and TRBJ1-1; perhaps TRBD1 as D (5 bases). V was pared by 1 base and J by 0 bases, with 12 bases between. The CDR3 sequence is 16 residues long. Germline loops: CDR1 SEHNR, CDR2 FQNEAQ (reference sequence).

The CDR3 DNA reads as TGTGCCAGCAGCCCCGGGACAGGGGAGCAGTACTTC. It encodes CASSPGTGEQYF. The chain combines TRBV5-6 with TRBJ2-7; TRBD1 agrees at 9 bases. Germline CDR1 reads SGHDT; CDR2 reads YYEEEE. After removal of 4 bases from V and 7 bases from J, the junction contained 3 bases not matched to a gene. There are 12 residues in the CDR3.